This TCR beta chain emerged from a study of OX40 agonist ivuxolimab in advanced cancers. Trimming left V 2 bases short and J 5 bases short, with 9 bases between. CDR1 and CDR2 (germline): SEHNR, FQNEAQ (reference sequence). The CDR3 covers 13 residues. Assay: immunoSEQ multiplex PCR; the TCRdb copy retains only in-frame clones and omits some. The sample lists some 46,000 clones, 87% seen once, with 14% in the top ten. Systemic immunosuppression or autoimmune disease history was grounds to exclude patients. This chain uses TRBV7-9 with TRBJ1-1, with unresolved D. Specimen: CD4+ or CD8+ T cells sorted from blood, collected in a trial of the OX40 agonist ivuxolimab. The sequence derives from an adult with an advanced solid tumor such as melanoma, head and neck, liver or kidney cancer. The CDR3, as DNA: TGTGCCAGCAGCTTAATTTCTGGGACTGAAGCTTTCTTT. Translation: CASSLISGTEAFF.